Following are 32 T cell receptor beta chains from one sample sequenced in a study of control samples from healthy donors and cancer patients. Repertoires were generated with immunoSEQ multiplex PCR, while TCRdb's copy carries only in-frame clones and drops some. Here the sample spans 120,000 or so clones, approximately 92% being singletons. Sequenced: PBMCs. The receptor set was obtained from a man at least 80 years old with head and neck cancer.

This sequence joins TRBV2 and TRBJ1-5; possibly TRBD1 for D (5 bases). Trimming pared 7 bases from V and 6 bases from J, leaving 13 bases between. CDR1 SNHLY and CDR2 FYNNEI come from the germline V gene. This CDR3 spans 13 amino acids. CDR3 bases: TGTGCCAGCACCCCGGGGGGGGTTCAGCCCCAGCATTTT. This sequence encodes CASTPGGVQPQHF.

Written as DNA, the CDR3 is TGTGCCAGCAGGGAAGGACTAGCGACCCACAATGAGCAGTTCTTC. Residues: CASREGLATHNEQFF. The genes are TRBV9 and TRBJ2-1; TRBD2 agrees at 9 bases. The length of the CDR3 is 15 residues. Germline CDR1 and CDR2: SGDLS and YYNGEE. The V gene end was trimmed by 5 bases and the J gene end by 5 bases; junction bases not matched to a gene: 8.

The chain recombines TRBV6-1 with TRBJ1-2; 7 nucleotides align to TRBD1. The V and J ends lost 2 bases and 4 bases, in that order; junction bases with no gene match: 4. Germline V CDR1 and CDR2: MNHNS, SASEGT. The CDR3 is made up of 14 amino acids. The CDR3 protein is CASSETGVAYGYTF. CDR3 in DNA: TGTGCCAGCAGTGAAACAGGGGTGGCCTATGGCTACACCTTC.

CDR3 nucleotides: TGTGCCAGCGTGGGTGGGAACACTGAAGCTTTCTTT. It encodes CASVGGNTEAFF. This sequence joins TRBV27 and TRBJ1-1; D is unresolved. The ends were cut back, 8 bases at V and 1 base at J, with 8 bases in the middle. This CDR3 region has 12 residues. Germline CDR1 and CDR2: MNHEY and SMNVEV (reference sequence).

The gene calls are TRBV2 and TRBJ2-5; 9 bases fit TRBD2. Germline CDR1 SNHLY, CDR2 FYNNEI. V lost 4 bases and J lost 4; bases outside the gene matches: 7. The CDR3 extends over 15 amino acids. The chain's CDR3 is CASSGVAGVGETQYF. In DNA form, the CDR3 reads TGTGCCAGCAGTGGAGTAGCGGGAGTCGGAGAGACCCAGTACTTC.

V usage is TRBV7-8 and J usage is TRBJ1-3; no reliable D call. The CDR3 contains 15 residues. Germline CDR1 reads SGHVS; CDR2 reads FQNEAQ. Trimming removed 2 bases from V and 0 bases from J, with 8 bases in between. CDR3 in DNA: TGTGCCAGCAGCTTAAATCTGCTCTCTGGAAACACCATATATTTT. Its protein product is CASSLNLLSGNTIYF.

The chain combines TRBV6-1 with TRBJ1-6; TRBD1 matches at 10 bases. Per the germline V gene, CDR1 is MNHNS and CDR2 is SASEGT. The CDR3 is made up of 16 amino acids. Losses at the gene ends were 3 bases for V and 6 bases for J; bases not matched to a gene: 5. The CDR3 loop reads CASSETGGASNSPLHF. Written as DNA, the CDR3 is TGTGCCAGCAGTGAGACAGGGGGCGCGAGTAATTCACCCCTCCACTTT.

The chain combines TRBV3-1 (or the pseudogene TRBV3-2) with TRBJ1-1, with 7 bases fitting TRBD1. Per germline, CDR1 LGHDT and CDR2 YNNKEL (reference sequence). This CDR3 has 14 residues. V was clipped by 5 bases and J by 1 base; unmatched bases: 4. This chain's CDR3 is CASSLNRGNTEAFF. In DNA form, the CDR3 reads TGTGCCAGCAGCTTAAACAGGGGGAACACTGAAGCTTTCTTT.

The chain carries TRBV6-5 and TRBJ2-7, with 12 bases aligning to TRBD2. This CDR3 is 15 amino acids long. The V gene's germline CDR1 is MNHEY and CDR2 SVGAGI. With V trimmed by 2 bases and J by 5 bases, 4 bases remained unmatched. CDR3 loop: CASSYLTSGGHEQYF. Here the CDR3 DNA reads TGTGCCAGCAGTTACCTGACTAGCGGGGGCCACGAGCAGTACTTC.

The V gene is TRBV6-1, the J gene TRBJ1-5; D remains ambiguous. V gave up 1 base and J gave up 1 base, with 8 bases separating them. CDR1 is MNHNS and CDR2 is SASEGT in the germline V gene. The CDR3 has 15 residues. CDR3 residues: CASSEGVQSNQPQHF. The CDR3 DNA is TGTGCCAGCAGTGAAGGAGTCCAAAGCAATCAGCCCCAGCATTTT.

The CDR3 bases are TGTGCCTTCGGGACATCGTACGAGCAGTACTTC. As protein: CAFGTSYEQYF. The chain combines TRBV30 with TRBJ2-7; D is perhaps TRBD1 (6 bases). The CDR3 runs to 11 residues. Per germline, CDR1 GTSNPN and CDR2 SVGIG (reference sequence). The V gene lost 7 bases and the J gene lost 4 bases, with 11 bases spanning the gap.

This clone came up once. The chain uses TRBV30 and TRBJ1-3; 7 nucleotides align to TRBD1. In germline, CDR1 is GTSNPN, CDR2 SVGIG (reference sequence). Trimming cost V 0 bases and J 5 bases; bases outside gene matches: 7. This CDR3 region has 15 residues. The CDR3 here is CAWSVEPGGRNTIYF. In nucleotides, the CDR3 is TGTGCCTGGAGTGTTGAACCAGGGGGGAGAAACACCATATATTTT. The full variable domain, in which reference TRBV30 and TRBJ1-3 provide the parts outside the CDR3, is SQTIHQWPATLVQPVGSPLSLECTVEGTSNPNLYWYRQAAGRGLQLLFYSVGIGQISSEVPQNLSASRPQDRQFILSSKKLLLSDSGFYLCAWSVEPGGRNTIYFGEGSWLTVV.

The chain couples TRBV7-6 to TRBJ1-5, with D possibly TRBD1 on 5 matching bases. Trimming removed 1 base from V and 2 bases from J, with 6 bases in between. This CDR3 is built from 14 residues. Germline loops: CDR1 SGHVS, CDR2 FNYEAQ. The CDR3 DNA follows: TGTGCCAGCAGCTTAGTAGGGGGCAATCAGCCCCAGCATTTT. Protein sequence: CASSLVGGNQPQHF. The variable domain in full, completed from reference TRBV7-6 and TRBJ1-5, reads GAGVSQSPRYKVTKRGQDVALRCDPISGHVSLYWYRQALGQGPEFLTYFNYEAQQDKSGLPNDRFSAERPEGSISTLTIQRTEQRDSAMYRCASSLVGGNQPQHFGDGTRLSIL.

The rearrangement uses TRBV5-1 and TRBJ2-1; 7 bases line up with TRBD2. The CDR3 spans 13 residues. Per germline, CDR1 SGHRS and CDR2 YFSETQ. The J segment lost 8 bases and the V segment lost 5 bases, leaving 7 bases of the junction unmatched. The CDR3 loop is CASRAGPGDEQFF. The CDR3 nucleotides are TGCGCCAGCAGAGCGGGGCCGGGGGATGAGCAGTTCTTC.

This clone has only one observation. This sequence joins TRBV30 and TRBJ2-1; D may be TRBD2 (6 bases). Germline V gene data show CDR1 as GTSNPN and CDR2 as SVGIG (reference sequence). The CDR3 is 13 amino acids. The V and J ends lost 0 bases and 8 bases respectively, with 11 bases between them. The CDR3 sequence is CAWSVLWGDEQFF. The CDR3 DNA reads as TGTGCCTGGAGTGTACTTTGGGGGGATGAGCAGTTCTTC.

The rearrangement links TRBV2 to TRBJ1-2; tentative D call: TRBD1 (5 bases). The CDR3 length is 15 residues. From germline, CDR1 is SNHLY and CDR2 FYNNEI. With 6 bases removed from V and 7 bases from J, the gap between germline ends came to 21 bases. The CDR3 region is CASRAPGGRVVGYTF. CDR3 bases: TGTGCCAGCAGGGCGCCTGGTGGCAGGGTCGTTGGCTACACCTTC. Combining the CDR3 with reference TRBV2 and TRBJ1-2 gives the whole variable domain EPEVTQTPSHQVTQMGQEVILRCVPISNHLYFYWYRQILGQKVEFLVSFYNNEISEKSEIFDDQFSVERPDGSNFTLKIRSTKLEDSAMYFCASRAPGGRVVGYTFGSGTRLTVV.

The chain employs TRBV10-1 and TRBJ2-7, with D uncertain. Germline lookup yields CDR1 WNHNN and CDR2 SYGVQD (reference sequence). The CDR3 runs 12 residues. Trimming pared 0 bases from V and 6 bases from J, leaving 6 bases between. CDR3 region: CASSESVLEQYF. CDR3 nucleotide sequence: TGCGCCAGCAGTGAGTCCGTCCTCGAGCAGTACTTC.

The chain uses TRBV21-1 and TRBJ2-7; the table calls TRBD1, which could not be checked here. TRBV21-1 is deemed a pseudogene. The CDR3 has 13 amino acids. CDR3 DNA: TGTGCCAGCATGAGGACAGGTCCCTACGAGCAGTACTTC. Amino acids: CASMRTGPYEQYF.

The gene calls are TRBV2 and TRBJ1-1; TRBD1 agrees at 7 bases. Germline CDR1 is SNHLY and CDR2 is FYNNEI. Trimming at V came to 4 bases and at J to 3 bases, leaving 5 bases not matched to a gene. The CDR3 runs 14 residues. Here the CDR3 DNA reads TGTGCCAGCAGTGTGCGCAGGGGGGACACTGAAGCTTTCTTT. Its protein product is CASSVRRGDTEAFF.

On this clone: Other nucleotide sequences from this sample produce the same CDR3. The V and J genes are TRBV27 and TRBJ1-2, with 11 bases that match TRBD1. CDR1 is MNHEY and CDR2 is SMNVEV in the germline V gene (reference sequence). V was pared by 6 bases and J by 1 base, with 7 bases of the junction left unmatched. The CDR3 sequence is 16 residues long. The CDR3 region is CASSLAGTGGNYGYTF. The CDR3, as DNA: TGTGCCAGCAGCTTAGCCGGGACAGGGGGTAACTATGGCTACACCTTC.

The J gene is TRBJ1-2, the V gene TRBV24-1, with D perhaps TRBD1 (5 bases). Germline V gene sequence: CDR1 KGHDR, CDR2 SFDVKD. This CDR3 has 21 residues. V lost 1 base and J lost 4, with 30 bases in between. The CDR3 DNA sequence: TGTGCCACCAGTGATTTTAGTAGGCGGCCCGGGACCACAGGACGGGCCTATGGCTACACCTTC. Protein sequence: CATSDFSRRPGTTGRAYGYTF.

This chain joins TRBV12-5 and TRBJ1-1, with unresolved D. The CDR3 totals 13 residues. The germline CDR1 and CDR2 sequences are LGHNT and FRNRAP. V was pared by 1 base and J by 1 base, with 4 bases between. The CDR3: CASGLGENTEAFF. CDR3 nucleotides: TGTGCTAGTGGTTTGGGGGAGAACACTGAAGCTTTCTTT.

V is TRBV6-5 and J is TRBJ1-2; D is possibly TRBD1 (5 bases). The CDR3 is 13 amino acids. V was clipped by 7 bases and J by 6 bases, with 15 bases between them. Germline CDR1 MNHEY, CDR2 SVGAGI. CDR3 bases: TGTGCCAGCACTGGCAGGGTGAGCGATGGCTACACCTTC. Translating it yields CASTGRVSDGYTF.

The rearrangement joins TRBV10-3 to TRBJ1-4, with TRBD1 as a possible D gene (5 bases). The CDR3 is 14 amino acids. Germline-derived CDR1 and CDR2 are ENHRY and SYGVKD. Trimming removed 7 bases at V and 7 bases at J, with 16 bases between. In nucleotides, the CDR3 is TGTGCCATCAAGTCGGGGGACGGGATTGAAAAACTGTTTTTT. Residues: CAIKSGDGIEKLFF.

The chain uses TRBV7-9 and TRBJ2-3, with 9 positions matching TRBD2. Germline lookup yields CDR1 SEHNR and CDR2 FQNEAQ (reference sequence). V shed 4 bases, J shed 2 bases, and the junction held 4 bases outside the gene matches. This CDR3 region has 15 residues. The DNA for the CDR3 is TGTGCCAGCAGCTCCATGGGACTAGCCACAGATACGCAGTATTTT. As protein: CASSSMGLATDTQYF.

The J gene is TRBJ2-2, the V gene TRBV24-1; TRBD2 matches at 10 bases. V lost 3 bases, J lost 6 bases, and 6 bases stayed unmatched. The germline V gene encodes CDR1 KGHDR and CDR2 SFDVKD. The CDR3 runs to 16 residues. The CDR3 spells CATSDPSGGAAGELFF. The CDR3 DNA is TGTGCCACCAGTGATCCAAGCGGGGGGGCTGCCGGGGAGCTGTTTTTT.

This clone was recorded only once. V gene TRBV27 combines with J gene TRBJ1-5; D remains unclear. In germline, CDR1 is MNHEY, CDR2 SMNVEV (reference sequence). The CDR3 runs 17 residues. The V end lost 5 bases, the J end lost 1 base, and 18 bases lay between the germline ends. CDR3 DNA sequence: TGTGCCAGCAGTCTCTCCGTGAACCCGGGGAGCAATCAGCCCCAGCATTTT. It translates to CASSLSVNPGSNQPQHF.

V is TRBV3-1 (or the pseudogene TRBV3-2) and J is TRBJ1-5, with D possibly TRBD1 on 5 matching bases. The CDR3 loop spans 17 amino acids. V was pared by 0 bases and J by 9 bases, with 21 bases between. Germline V gene data show CDR1 as LGHDT and CDR2 as YNNKEL (reference sequence). The CDR3 region has the DNA TGTGCCAGCAGCCAAGAAGGGGCACAGGAGGCAGGATTGCCCCAGCATTTT. Translating it yields CASSQEGAQEAGLPQHF.

V and J are TRBV5-6 and TRBJ2-3, with TRBD2 identical over 7 bases. Germline lookup yields CDR1 SGHDT and CDR2 YYEEEE. Losses at the gene ends were 2 bases for V and 1 base for J; bases not matched to a gene: 1. There are 14 residues in the CDR3. In nucleotides, the CDR3 is TGTGCCAGCAGCTTACGGGGGGGCACAGATACGCAGTATTTT. This sequence encodes CASSLRGGTDTQYF.

The J gene is TRBJ1-4, the V gene TRBV9; unclear D gene. Germline V lookup: CDR1 SGDLS, CDR2 YYNGEE. The length of the CDR3 is 15 residues. V was shortened by 2 bases and J by 4 bases, with 12 bases between the two germline ends. Here the CDR3 DNA reads TGTGCCAGCAGCGTCCGCGACACTGGTAATGAAAAACTGTTTTTT. This codes for CASSVRDTGNEKLFF.

The chain is built from TRBV6-5 and TRBJ1-2; D call uncertain. This CDR3 has 12 amino acids. V lost 0 bases and J lost 1, with 0 bases in between. Per the germline V gene, CDR1 is MNHEY and CDR2 is SVGAGI. The CDR3 coding sequence is TGTGCCAGCAGTTACTCTAACTATGGCTACACCTTC. As protein: CASSYSNYGYTF.

The rearrangement joins TRBV3-1 (or the pseudogene TRBV3-2) to TRBJ2-1, with TRBD2 identical over 8 bases. Trimming removed 2 bases from V and 7 bases from J; junction bases left unmatched: 13. Germline CDR1 LGHDT, CDR2 YNNKEL (reference sequence). The CDR3 is 17 residues long. CDR3 loop: CASSQPLGGRTTNEQFF. CDR3 DNA sequence: TGTGCCAGCAGCCAACCGCTGGGCGGGAGGACCACTAATGAGCAGTTCTTC.